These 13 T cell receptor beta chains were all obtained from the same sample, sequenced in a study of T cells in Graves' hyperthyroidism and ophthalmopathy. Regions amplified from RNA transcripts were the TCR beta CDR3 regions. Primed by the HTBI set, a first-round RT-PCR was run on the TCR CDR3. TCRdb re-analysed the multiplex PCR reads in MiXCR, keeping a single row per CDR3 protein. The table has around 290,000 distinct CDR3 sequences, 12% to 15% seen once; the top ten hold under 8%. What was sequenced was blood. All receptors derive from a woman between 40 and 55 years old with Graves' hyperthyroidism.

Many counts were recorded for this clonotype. As DNA, the CDR3 is TGTGCCAGCAGTCTGACCGATAACTACGAGCAGTACTTC. It specifies CASSLTDNYEQYF. The chain couples TRBV27 to TRBJ2-7; no firm D call. CDR1 is MNHEY and CDR2 is SMNVEV in the germline V gene (reference sequence). V was shortened by 5 bases and J by 3 bases, with 11 bases between the two germline ends. The CDR3 spans 13 residues.

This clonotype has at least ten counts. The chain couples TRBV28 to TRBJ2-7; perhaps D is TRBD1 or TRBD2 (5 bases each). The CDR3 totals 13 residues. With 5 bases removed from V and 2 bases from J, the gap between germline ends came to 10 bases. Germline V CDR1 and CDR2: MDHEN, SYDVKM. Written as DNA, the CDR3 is TGTGCCAGCAGTAGGGACGGCCCCTACGAGCAGTACTTC. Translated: CASSRDGPYEQYF.

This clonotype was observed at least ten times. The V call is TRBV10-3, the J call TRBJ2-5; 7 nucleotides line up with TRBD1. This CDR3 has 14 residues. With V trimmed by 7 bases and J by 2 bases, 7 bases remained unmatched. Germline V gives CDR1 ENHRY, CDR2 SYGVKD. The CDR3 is CAIKPGTAQETQYF. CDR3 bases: TGTGCCATCAAACCCGGGACAGCACAAGAGACCCAGTACTTC.

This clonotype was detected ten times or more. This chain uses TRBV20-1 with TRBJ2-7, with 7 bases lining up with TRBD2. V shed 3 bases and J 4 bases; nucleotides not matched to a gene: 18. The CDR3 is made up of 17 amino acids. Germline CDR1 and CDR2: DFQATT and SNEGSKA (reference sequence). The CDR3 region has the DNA TGCAGTGCTAGCCCAGCCGACCCTAGCGGAGCTGTATACGAGCAGTACTTC. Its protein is CSASPADPSGAVYEQYF.

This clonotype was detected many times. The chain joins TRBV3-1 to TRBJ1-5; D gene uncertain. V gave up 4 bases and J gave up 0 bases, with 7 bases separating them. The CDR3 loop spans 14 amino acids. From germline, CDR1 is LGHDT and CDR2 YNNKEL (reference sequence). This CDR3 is CASSLGNSNQPQHF. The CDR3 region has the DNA TGTGCCAGCAGCCTTGGGAATAGCAATCAGCCCCAGCATTTT.

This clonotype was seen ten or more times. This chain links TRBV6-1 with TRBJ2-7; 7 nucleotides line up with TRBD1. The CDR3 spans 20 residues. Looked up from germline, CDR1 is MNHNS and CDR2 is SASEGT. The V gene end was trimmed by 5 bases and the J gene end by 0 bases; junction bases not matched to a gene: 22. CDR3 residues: CASSTGPGQGVRFDSYEQYF. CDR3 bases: TGTGCCAGCAGTACAGGTCCGGGGCAGGGGGTCCGCTTTGACTCCTACGAGCAGTACTTC.

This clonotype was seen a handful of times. The CDR3 DNA is TGTGCCAGCAACCCGCTAGCGGGCCTCAACACCGGGGAGCTGTTTTTT. Translated, it gives CASNPLAGLNTGELFF. The chain uses TRBV9 and TRBJ2-2; 8 bases line up with TRBD2. Losses at the gene ends were 6 bases for V and 2 bases for J; bases not matched to a gene: 9. Germline assignment: CDR1 SGDLS and CDR2 YYNGEE. This CDR3 has 16 residues.

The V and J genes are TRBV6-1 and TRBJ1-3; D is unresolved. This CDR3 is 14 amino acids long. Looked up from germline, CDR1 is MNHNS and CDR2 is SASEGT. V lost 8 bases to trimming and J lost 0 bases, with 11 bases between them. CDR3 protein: CASGTAGSGNTIYF. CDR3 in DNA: TGTGCCAGCGGCACGGCTGGCTCTGGAAACACCATATATTTT.

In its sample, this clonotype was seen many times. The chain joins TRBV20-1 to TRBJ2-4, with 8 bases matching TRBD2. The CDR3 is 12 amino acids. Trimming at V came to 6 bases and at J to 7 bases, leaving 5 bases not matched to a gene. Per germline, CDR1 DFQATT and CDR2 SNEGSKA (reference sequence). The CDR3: CSAGTSENIQYF. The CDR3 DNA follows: TGCAGTGCCGGGACTAGTGAGAACATTCAGTACTTC.

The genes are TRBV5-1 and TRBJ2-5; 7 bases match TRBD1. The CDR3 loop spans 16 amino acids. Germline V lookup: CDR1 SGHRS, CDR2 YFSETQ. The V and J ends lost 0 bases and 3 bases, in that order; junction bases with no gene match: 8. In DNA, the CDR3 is TGCGCCAGCAGCTTGGTTATGGGGACAGAAAAAGAGACCCAGTACTTC. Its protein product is CASSLVMGTEKETQYF.

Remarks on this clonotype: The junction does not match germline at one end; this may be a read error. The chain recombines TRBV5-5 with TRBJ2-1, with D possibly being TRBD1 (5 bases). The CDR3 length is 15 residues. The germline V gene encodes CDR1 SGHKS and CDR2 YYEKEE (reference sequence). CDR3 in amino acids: CASSLGQKSYNEQFF. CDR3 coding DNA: TGTGCCAGCAGTTTGGGGCAGAAATCCTACAATGAGCAGTTCTTC.

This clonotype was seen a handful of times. The CDR3 reads CSAPAQGIYYEQYF. The DNA of the CDR3 is TGCAGTGCTCCCGCGCAGGGGATATACTACGAGCAGTACTTC. The chain combines TRBV20-1 with TRBJ2-7, with D perhaps TRBD1 (6 bases). The V gene's germline CDR1 is DFQATT and CDR2 SNEGSKA (reference sequence). V was shortened by 5 bases and J by 3 bases, with 17 bases between the two germline ends. This CDR3 has 14 amino acids.

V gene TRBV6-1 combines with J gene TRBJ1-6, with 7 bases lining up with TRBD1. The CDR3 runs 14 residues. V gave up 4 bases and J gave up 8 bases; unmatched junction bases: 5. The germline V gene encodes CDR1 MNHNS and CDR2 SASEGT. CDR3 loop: CASSARQGDSPLHF. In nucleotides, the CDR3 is TGTGCCAGCAGTGCACGACAGGGTGATTCACCCCTCCACTTT.